These 27 T cell receptor beta chains share one sample of origin, sequenced in a study of T cell changes during pregnancy in multiple sclerosis. Sequencing used immunoSEQ multiplex PCR; TCRdb keeps in-frame clones, though not all of them. The sample carries 50,000 to 70,000 clones, about 91% recorded once. This specimen consisted of peripheral blood, obtained in the first trimester of pregnancy. The source is a female donor with multiple sclerosis, enrolled in a pregnancy study.

The V call is TRBV5-1, the J call TRBJ1-4; TRBD1 agrees at 9 bases. Germline V gene sequence: CDR1 SGHRS, CDR2 YFSETQ. This CDR3 has 15 residues. V was pared by 4 bases and J by 4 bases, with 5 bases of the junction left unmatched. The CDR3 loop reads CASSATGGGNEKLFF. The CDR3 DNA reads TGCGCCAGCAGCGCGACAGGGGGGGGTAATGAAAAACTGTTTTTT.

The chain links TRBV27 to TRBJ1-6; 7 bases fit TRBD1. Unmatched junction bases numbered 8, after V lost 5 bases and J lost 7 bases. The CDR3 sequence is 15 residues long. Germline CDR1 MNHEY, CDR2 SMNVEV (reference sequence). CDR3 in DNA: TGTGCCAGCAGTGTAGGGGCAGGGGGGAATTCACCCCTCCACTTT. Amino acid sequence: CASSVGAGGNSPLHF.

The rearrangement uses TRBV5-6 and TRBJ1-1; D unresolved. The V end lost 0 bases, the J end lost 5 bases, and 11 bases lay between the germline ends. The germline V gene encodes CDR1 SGHDT and CDR2 YYEEEE. CDR3 length equals 14 residues. CDR3 sequence (DNA): TGTGCCAGCAGCTTGGAAGCCCGCCTTACTGAAGCTTTCTTT. Residues: CASSLEARLTEAFF.

The CDR3 bases are TGCGCCAGCAGCTTGTCCGGGAGGAATGAGCAGTTCTTC. Protein product: CASSLSGRNEQFF. The rearrangement links TRBV5-1 to TRBJ2-1; TRBD2 agrees at 7 bases. V was clipped by 1 base and J by 7 bases; unmatched bases: 2. Germline V gene data show CDR1 as SGHRS and CDR2 as YFSETQ. The CDR3 contains 13 residues.

This clone turned up a few times. V and J are TRBV30 and TRBJ1-1; D is unclear. V shed 3 bases and J shed 6 bases, with 8 bases lying between them. This CDR3 has 11 residues. CDR1 and CDR2 (germline): GTSNPN, SVGIG (reference sequence). The CDR3 nucleotides read TGTGCCTGGAGCATGAGGTCTGAAGCTTTCTTT. This translates into CAWSMRSEAFF.

J is TRBJ1-4 and V is TRBV6-6; the match to TRBD1 covers 9 bases. Germline loops: CDR1 MNHNY, CDR2 SVGAGI (reference sequence). V shed 5 bases and J 5 bases; nucleotides not matched to a gene: 3. CDR3 length: 14 amino acids. This CDR3 is CASSGTGINEKLFF. CDR3 DNA sequence: TGTGCCAGCAGTGGGACAGGGATCAATGAAAAACTGTTTTTT.

The chain couples TRBV6-1 to TRBJ1-4; 7 bases line up with TRBD1. CDR3 size: 13 residues. Trimming removed 4 bases from V and 8 bases from J; junction bases left unmatched: 4. Germline CDR1 is MNHNS and CDR2 is SASEGT. CDR3 sequence: CASSVQGVEKLFF. Here the CDR3 DNA reads TGTGCCAGCAGTGTGCAGGGGGTCGAAAAACTGTTTTTT.

The rearrangement uses TRBV19 and TRBJ2-3, with 9 nucleotides matching TRBD2. The germline CDR1 and CDR2 sequences are LNHDA and SQIVND (reference sequence). The CDR3 runs 16 residues. V was pared by 3 bases and J by 2 bases, with 6 bases of the junction left unmatched. CDR3 sequence (DNA): TGTGCCAGTAGTATCCCTCTAGCGGGGACCACAGATACGCAGTATTTT. Translation: CASSIPLAGTTDTQYF.

This sequence joins TRBV30 and TRBJ2-3; D is ambiguous. This CDR3 spans 11 amino acids. The V gene lost 2 bases and the J gene lost 3 bases, with 3 bases spanning the gap. Germline V gene sequence: CDR1 GTSNPN, CDR2 SVGIG (reference sequence). The CDR3 bases are TGTGCCTGGAGTTTAACAGATACGCAGTATTTT. As protein: CAWSLTDTQYF.

The rearrangement uses TRBV5-1 and TRBJ2-5; D is uncertain. CDR1 and CDR2 (germline): SGHRS, YFSETQ. There are 13 residues in the CDR3. The V end lost 0 bases, the J end lost 2 bases, and 5 bases lay between the germline ends. The CDR3 DNA is TGCGCCAGCAGCTTGGTCGGGCAAGAGACCCAGTACTTC. Translated: CASSLVGQETQYF.

This chain uses TRBV7-2 with TRBJ1-1; D is undetermined. V was trimmed by 5 bases and J by 4 bases, leaving 8 bases between them. Germline-derived CDR1 and CDR2 are SGHTA and FQGNSA. This CDR3 has 12 residues. CDR3 sequence (DNA): TGTGCCAGCAGCCCCCTTCTCACTGAAGCTTTCTTT. Its protein product is CASSPLLTEAFF.

In its sample, this clone was seen once. This chain connects TRBV5-6 to TRBJ1-6, with 7 bases aligning to TRBD1. The germline V gene has CDR1 SGHDT and CDR2 YYEEEE. The length of the CDR3 is 16 residues. Trimming cost V 3 bases and J 6 bases; bases outside gene matches: 9. In DNA form, the CDR3 reads TGTGCCAGCAGCTCCGCTGAGGGGGCTCGTAATTCACCCCTCCACTTT. This encodes CASSSAEGARNSPLHF. Together with reference TRBV5-6 and TRBJ1-6, the CDR3 gives the full variable domain: DAGVTQSPTHLIKTRGQQVTLRCSPKSGHDTVSWYQQALGQGPQFIFQYYEEEERQRGNFPDRFSGHQFPNYSSELNVNALLLGDSALYLCASSSAEGARNSPLHFGNGTRLTVT.

This clone was recorded once. V is TRBV25-1 and J is TRBJ1-5; 9 bases match TRBD1. Germline loops: CDR1 MGHDK, CDR2 SYGVNS. This CDR3 comprises 15 residues. Trimming cost V 3 bases and J 3 bases; bases outside gene matches: 3. The CDR3 here is CASSDRTGVNQPQHF. CDR3 in DNA: TGTGCCAGCAGTGATAGGACAGGGGTCAATCAGCCCCAGCATTTT.

The J gene is TRBJ2-7, the V gene TRBV7-8, with TRBD1 matching 8 bases. Looked up from germline, CDR1 is SGHVS and CDR2 is FQNEAQ. The trim removed 2 bases at V and 2 bases at J, leaving 5 bases unmatched. CDR3 length: 15 residues. CDR3 nucleotides: TGTGCCAGCAGCTTATCGGGGACAGGTCCCTACGAGCAGTACTTC. It encodes CASSLSGTGPYEQYF.

The chain employs TRBV6-1 and TRBJ2-7, with a weak D call TRBD2 (6 bases). This CDR3 contains 14 residues. CDR1 is MNHNS and CDR2 is SASEGT in the germline V gene. Trimming shortened V by 1 base and J by 2 bases, and 9 bases separated the two germline ends. Written as DNA, the CDR3 is TGTGCCAGCAGTGAAGGGGGGAGGCCCTACGAGCAGTACTTC. Its protein is CASSEGGRPYEQYF.

The chain employs TRBV5-4 and TRBJ2-1; 9 bases are shared with TRBD1. CDR3 size: 16 residues. V shed 4 bases, J shed 9 bases, and the junction held 14 bases outside the gene matches. CDR1 SGHNT and CDR2 YYREEE come from the germline V gene (reference sequence). CDR3 protein: CASSPQGASTILEQFF. In nucleotides, the CDR3 is TGTGCCAGCAGCCCACAGGGGGCTTCGACCATCCTTGAGCAGTTCTTC.

The J gene is TRBJ2-1, the V gene TRBV7-9; TRBD2 agrees at 10 bases. V was pared by 5 bases and J by 2 bases, with 3 bases of the junction left unmatched. The CDR3 consists of 15 residues. From germline, CDR1 is SEHNR and CDR2 FQNEAQ (reference sequence). The CDR3 sequence: CASSISGGAYNEQFF. CDR3 in DNA: TGTGCCAGCAGCATCAGCGGGGGGGCCTACAATGAGCAGTTCTTC.

The J gene is TRBJ1-2, the V gene TRBV6-5; 10 bases match TRBD1. With 6 bases clipped from V and 8 bases from J, the junction kept 6 bases outside the gene matches. Germline CDR1 reads MNHEY; CDR2 reads SVGAGI. This CDR3 comprises 13 residues. This chain's CDR3 is CASSPTGGNGYTF. The CDR3 bases are TGTGCCAGCAGCCCGACAGGGGGCAACGGCTACACCTTC.

V is TRBV9 and J is TRBJ2-2; weak D call: TRBD1 (5 bases). Germline CDR1 reads SGDLS; CDR2 reads YYNGEE. Trimming took 4 bases from V and 4 from J, leaving 14 bases between them. The CDR3 consists of 15 residues. The CDR3 loop is CASSTQGILTGELFF. The CDR3 DNA reads as TGTGCCAGCAGCACCCAGGGTATTCTCACCGGGGAGCTGTTTTTT.

This clone came up once. This chain joins TRBV6-5 and TRBJ2-5; perhaps TRBD2 as D (5 bases). Per germline, CDR1 MNHEY and CDR2 SVGAGI. The CDR3 is made up of 15 amino acids. Trimming removed 6 bases at V and 7 bases at J, with 21 bases between. CDR3 nucleotides: TGTGCCAGCAGCCCCGGAGGCAATATTATATTGACCCAGTACTTC. It yields the protein CASSPGGNIILTQYF.

CDR3 sequence: CAWKQIGYTF. The CDR3 bases are TGTGCCTGGAAGCAAATCGGCTACACCTTC. This rearrangement joins TRBV30 to TRBJ1-2; D unclear. There are 10 residues in the CDR3. Germline CDR1 reads GTSNPN; CDR2 reads SVGIG (reference sequence). Trimming cost V 4 bases and J 8 bases, with 8 bases left between them.

This chain joins TRBV11-2 and TRBJ2-7; D perhaps matches TRBD2 (6 bases). Looked up from germline, CDR1 is SGHAT and CDR2 is FQNNGV. Trimming cost V 1 base and J 5 bases, with 12 bases left between them. CDR3 length: 14 residues. CDR3: CASSLVGRRDEQYF. The DNA for the CDR3 is TGTGCCAGCAGCTTAGTGGGCAGGAGGGACGAGCAGTACTTC. The complete variable domain, with remaining parts taken from reference TRBV11-2 and TRBJ2-7, reads EAGVAQSPRYKIIEKRQSVAFWCNPISGHATLYWYQQILGQGPKLLIQFQNNGVVDDSQLPKDRFSAERLKGVDSTLKIQPAKLEDSAVYLCASSLVGRRDEQYFGPGTRLTVT.

The CDR3 reads CASSPGLRETQYF. CDR3 nucleotides: TGTGCCAGCAGCCCGGGACTACGGGAGACCCAGTACTTC. The chain has TRBV7-3 and TRBJ2-5, with 7 nucleotides matching TRBD2. Germline trimming cut 5 bases from V and 5 bases from J; bases unmatched to any gene: 5. The CDR3 spans 13 residues. The germline V gene has CDR1 SGHTA and CDR2 FQGTGA. The whole variable domain, filled in from reference TRBV7-3 and TRBJ2-5, reads GAGVSQTPSNKVTEKGKYVELRCDPISGHTALYWYRQSLGQGPEFLIYFQGTGAADDSGLPNDRFFAVRPEGSVSTLKIQRTERGDSAVYLCASSPGLRETQYFGPGTRLLVL.

V usage is TRBV18 and J usage is TRBJ1-5, with TRBD1 matching 7 bases. This CDR3 region has 12 residues. CDR1 is KGHSH, CDR2 LQKENI, per germline. J gave up 8 bases and V 3 bases, and 1 base lay outside the gene matches. The CDR3 DNA follows: TGTGCCAGCTCACCGGACAGGAAGCCCCAGCATTTT. Protein sequence: CASSPDRKPQHF. Drawing the rest from reference TRBV18 and TRBJ1-5, the complete variable domain is NAGVMQNPRHLVRRRGQEARLRCSPMKGHSHVYWYRQLPEEGLKFMVYLQKENIIDESGMPKERFSAEFPKEGPSILRIQQVVRGDSAAYFCASSPDRKPQHFGDGTRLSIL.

The chain employs TRBV7-9 and TRBJ1-2, with a tentative D call TRBD1 (5 bases). CDR1 and CDR2 from the germline V gene are SEHNR and FQNEAQ (reference sequence). V was clipped by 4 bases and J by 1 base, with 13 bases between them. The CDR3 has 15 residues. CDR3 sequence reads: CASSWGGTNNYGYTF. CDR3 DNA sequence: TGTGCCAGCAGCTGGGGGGGGACGAATAACTATGGCTACACCTTC.

The chain combines TRBV29-1 with TRBJ2-5, with TRBD1 matching 9 bases. V dropped 2 bases and J dropped 3; count of bases not matched to a gene: 7. The CDR3 is 15 residues long. Looked up from germline, CDR1 is SQVTM and CDR2 is ANQGSEA. CDR3 DNA sequence: TGCAGCGTTGAACGCGGACAGGGGAGGGAAGAGACCCAGTACTTC. Amino acid sequence: CSVERGQGREETQYF.

The chain links TRBV12-5 to TRBJ1-6, with no clear D. The germline V and J ends were trimmed by 3 bases and 7 bases, with 10 bases remaining between them. Germline loops: CDR1 LGHNT, CDR2 FRNRAP. This CDR3 has 14 amino acids. CDR3 amino acids: CASGLMATNSPLHF. The CDR3 DNA follows: TGTGCTAGTGGTTTAATGGCAACAAATTCACCCCTCCACTTT.